The 11 T cell receptor beta chains presented below share a single source sample, sequenced in a study of human T cells and chemical hapten exposure. The time point: patch test 1, 2 weeks after DPC sensitization. This sample's treatment: therapeutic diphenylcyclopropenone sensitization with weekly scalp DPC. MiXCR, applied by TCRdb to the RACE reads, yields one record per CDR3 protein. The repertoire holds tens of thousands of distinct CDR3 sequences, with about 9.3% as singletons. Sequenced here: whole blood, sampled in connection with sensitization to the hapten diphenylcyclopropenone (DPC). The receptor set was obtained from a woman aged 40 to 50 with alopecia areata. Some clones in this sample may be carry-over from other donors' samples.

This clonotype showed up many times. The chain employs TRBV12-3 or TRBV12-4 and TRBJ1-2; no definite D call. Trimming took 6 bases from V and 5 from J, leaving 10 bases between them. The CDR3 runs 12 residues. DNA of the CDR3: TGTGCCAGCAGGACGGTCGGTTATGGCTACACCTTC. It translates to CASRTVGYGYTF.

This clonotype was seen a few times. The rearrangement links TRBV2 to TRBJ1-5, with a possible D match to TRBD1 (6 bases). The germline V gene has CDR1 SNHLY and CDR2 FYNNEI. V dropped 6 bases and J dropped 5 bases, with 11 bases sitting between them. This CDR3 contains 13 residues. The CDR3: CASRTGYYQPQHF. The CDR3 region has the DNA TGTGCCAGCAGGACAGGTTACTATCAGCCCCAGCATTTT.

This chain joins TRBV2 and TRBJ2-1; 7 bases agree with TRBD1. V was pared by 3 bases and J by 12 bases, with 5 bases of the junction left unmatched. Germline V gives CDR1 SNHLY, CDR2 FYNNEI. This CDR3 comprises 12 residues. The CDR3 region has the DNA TGTGCCAGCAGTGAGCAGGGGGAGCGGCAGTTCTTC. This sequence encodes CASSEQGERQFF.

This clonotype was observed many times. The rearrangement uses TRBV13 and TRBJ2-2, with D possibly matching TRBD1 (5 bases). Trimming took off 5 bases at V and 7 bases at J, with 20 bases between the two ends. The CDR3 totals 16 residues. In germline, CDR1 is PRHDT, CDR2 FYEKMQ (reference sequence). CDR3 sequence reads: CASSLLTAGMGGELFF. The CDR3 DNA reads TGTGCCAGCAGCCTACTGACCGCAGGGATGGGCGGGGAGCTGTTTTTT.

The chain joins TRBV19 to TRBJ2-3; 9 bases agree with TRBD1. The ends lost 6 bases at V and 4 bases at J; junction bases unmatched: 11. Germline lookup yields CDR1 LNHDA and CDR2 SQIVND (reference sequence). The CDR3 is 16 residues long. The CDR3 sequence is CASSETGGTRADTQYF. CDR3 coding DNA: TGTGCCAGTAGCGAAACAGGGGGCACACGGGCAGATACGCAGTATTTT.

V and J are TRBV4-2 and TRBJ2-6, with 12 bases identical to TRBD1. Germline V CDR1 and CDR2: LGHNA, YNFKEQ. V was clipped by 4 bases and J by 2 bases; unmatched bases: 3. The CDR3 runs 17 residues. CDR3 amino acids: CASSRGTGGAGANVLTF. The CDR3 DNA sequence: TGTGCCAGCAGCCGAGGGACAGGGGGCGCTGGGGCCAACGTCCTGACTTTC.

This clonotype was detected many times. The chain is built from TRBV20-1 and TRBJ1-5, with D unclear. This CDR3 comprises 11 residues. V was trimmed by 5 bases and J by 10 bases, leaving 12 bases between them. Looked up from germline, CDR1 is DFQATT and CDR2 is SNEGSKA (reference sequence). The CDR3 region is CSAGRGGPQHF. Here the CDR3 DNA reads TGCAGTGCTGGGCGAGGAGGACCCCAGCATTTT.

Ten or more counts support this clonotype. The chain carries TRBV7-9 and TRBJ1-2; 7 bases are shared with TRBD1. CDR3 length: 16 amino acids. Germline CDR1 reads SEHNR; CDR2 reads FQNEAQ (reference sequence). Unmatched junction bases numbered 13, after V lost 5 bases and J lost 4 bases. The CDR3 DNA reads TGTGCCAGCAGCCTCAAAATGGGACAGAGCTCCTATGGCTACACCTTC. The encoded protein is CASSLKMGQSSYGYTF.

The table lists this clonotype with a few counts. V and J are TRBV7-3 and TRBJ2-5; D tentatively reads TRBD1 or TRBD2 (5 bases each). Trimming shortened V by 11 bases and J by 4 bases, and 17 bases separated the two germline ends. The CDR3 has 13 amino acids. Germline CDR1 reads SGHTA; CDR2 reads FQGTGA. The CDR3 bases are TGTGCCGCCTCGGTACCAGGGAGAGAGACCCAGTACTTC. Translation: CAASVPGRETQYF.

This clonotype was counted ten times or more. The J gene is TRBJ2-3, the V gene TRBV6-2 or TRBV6-3, with D possibly being TRBD2 (5 bases). The V and J ends lost 10 bases and 4 bases respectively, with 18 bases between them. This CDR3 has 14 amino acids. CDR1 MNHEY and CDR2 SVGEGT come from the germline V gene. CDR3 region: CATQAEGPPDTQYF. In DNA, the CDR3 is TGTGCCACGCAGGCCGAGGGCCCCCCAGATACGCAGTATTTT.

The V gene is TRBV28, the J gene TRBJ2-1; 10 bases are shared with TRBD1. The germline gives CDR1 MDHEN, CDR2 SYDVKM. V lost 4 bases to trimming and J lost 3 bases; unmatched junction nucleotides: 6. The CDR3 has 16 amino acids. The CDR3: CASSSMGTGDYNEQFF. CDR3 nucleotide sequence: TGTGCCAGCAGTTCCATGGGGACAGGGGACTACAATGAGCAGTTCTTC.